A selection of T cell receptor beta chains follows, all from one sample in a study of T cell repertoires in cytomegalovirus infection. TCRdb reanalysed the reads using MiXCR and keeps one entry per CDR3 protein. The sample has approximately 250,000 distinct CDR3 sequences, about 7% seen once. The sequenced material came from PBMCs. These receptor sequences come from a human donor in good health (CMV status not recorded). Some clones in this sample may be carry-over from other donors' samples. Both conserved end residues are part of each CDR3. The order of the fields is clone size, J gene, D gene, V gene, CDR3 DNA, CDR3 protein. A D gene is named only where the DNA matches it firmly. Rows may omit the clone size; those that give it use once, few, many or a size class.

size: -; J: TRBJ2-1; D: -; V: TRBV7-2; DNA: TGTGCCAGCAGCCCCAATGCAGGGTACAATGAGCAGTGCTTC; CDR3: CASSPNAGYNEQCF
size: many; J: TRBJ2-3; D: TRBD2; V: TRBV29-1; DNA: TGCAGCGTACCACTAGCGGGGACCACAGATACGCAGTATTTT; CDR3: CSVPLAGTTDTQYF
size: many; J: TRBJ2-3; D: -; V: TRBV12-5; DNA: TGTGCTAGTGGTTCGAGAGCAGATACGCAGTATTTT; CDR3: CASGSRADTQYF
size: many; J: TRBJ1-2; D: TRBD1; V: TRBV18; DNA: TGTGCCAGCTCACAACAGGGACAGCCTAACTATGGCTACACCTTC; CDR3: CASSQQGQPNYGYTF
size: many; J: TRBJ2-3; D: -; V: TRBV7-8; DNA: TGTGCCAGCAGCTGGTATAGTAGAGGGGCAGGTACGCAGTATTTT; CDR3: CASSWYSRGAGTQYF
size: many; J: TRBJ1-3; D: -; V: TRBV7-2; DNA: TGTGCCAGCAGCTTAGTTCCGGGCCAGGCCGAGGTGTTT; CDR3: CASSLVPGQAEVF
size: many; J: TRBJ2-7; D: -; V: TRBV12-3/TRBV12-4; DNA: TGTGCCAGCAGTTTAGTCGGGACAAGGATCTACGAGCAGTACTTC; CDR3: CASSLVGTRIYEQYF
size: many; J: TRBJ1-5; D: -; V: TRBV6-2/TRBV6-3; DNA: TGTGCCAGCGGGGGGTTCAATCAGCCCCAGCATTTT; CDR3: CASGGFNQPQHF
size: many; J: TRBJ2-2; D: -; V: TRBV15; DNA: TGTGCCACCAGCAGCCACGGAGGCTTCACCGGGGAGCTGTTTTTT; CDR3: CATSSHGGFTGELFF
size: -; J: TRBJ2-7; D: -; V: TRBV28; DNA: TGTGCCAGCAGTCCCCCTTCAGGGATCTACGAGCAGTACTTC; CDR3: CASSPPSGIYEQYF
size: many; J: TRBJ2-5; D: -; V: TRBV11-1; DNA: TGTGCCAGCAGCCCCGGACAGTTACAAGAGACCCAGTACTTC; CDR3: CASSPGQLQETQYF
size: few; J: TRBJ1-1; D: -; V: TRBV28; DNA: TGTGCCAGCAGCCTCCGTTGGGAAGCTTTCTTT; CDR3: CASSLRWEAFF
size: many; J: TRBJ2-5; D: TRBD1; V: TRBV28; DNA: TGTGCCAGCAGTTTGGGACCCGGATCACAGGGGCCCCAACAGGCCCAGTACTTC; CDR3: CASSLGPGSQGPQQAQYF
size: many; J: TRBJ2-3; D: -; V: TRBV7-9; DNA: TGTGCCAGCAGCTCTCGACAGGTCGGAGTCACAGATACGCAGTATTTT; CDR3: CASSSRQVGVTDTQYF
size: many; J: TRBJ2-3; D: TRBD2; V: TRBV7-8; DNA: TGTGCCAGCAGCTGGACTAGCGGGGGCCCGCCTGACACAGATACGCAGTATTTT; CDR3: CASSWTSGGPPDTDTQYF
size: many; J: TRBJ1-1; D: TRBD1; V: TRBV5-4; DNA: TGTGCCAGCAGCTCGAGGGTCGACAGGGTTATATGGAACACTGAAGCTTTCTTT; CDR3: CASSSRVDRVIWNTEAFF
size: many; J: TRBJ1-5; D: -; V: TRBV2; DNA: TGTGCCAGCAGTGGTGGCAGATCTGGCAATCAGCCCCAGCATTTT; CDR3: CASSGGRSGNQPQHF
size: many; J: TRBJ2-7; D: -; V: TRBV19; DNA: TGTGCCAGTACCCTAACGGCTGGGGGGTCCTACGAGCAGTACTTC; CDR3: CASTLTAGGSYEQYF
size: many; J: TRBJ1-1; D: -; V: TRBV7-3; DNA: TGTGCCAGCAGCATCCTGGGGATGGGGAACACTGAAGCTTTCTTT; CDR3: CASSILGMGNTEAFF
size: -; J: TRBJ1-5; D: -; V: TRBV19; DNA: TGTGCCAGTAGCCTAGACAGGATATATAGCAATCAGCCCCAGCATTTT; CDR3: CASSLDRIYSNQPQHF
size: many; J: TRBJ1-5; D: -; V: TRBV12-3/TRBV12-4; DNA: TGTGCCAGCAGACTTCCTATGCCCAATCAGCCCCAGCATTTT; CDR3: CASRLPMPNQPQHF
size: few; J: TRBJ2-1; D: TRBD1; V: TRBV5-1; DNA: TGCGCCAGCAGCTCGAAACCTGGGACAGGGGTTAACAATGAGCAGTTCTTC; CDR3: CASSSKPGTGVNNEQFF